A single sample is the source of the 31 T cell receptor beta chains below, sequenced in a study of cytomegalovirus exposure and HLA in healthy donors. PCR used 60 Vbeta primers and 13 Jbeta primers. TCRdb keeps only in-frame clones here, not all; method: immunoSEQ multiplex PCR. The data hold about 94,000 clones, with over 50% observed a single time. The sequenced sample was PBMCs. The receptor source for this set is a man in his thirties or forties in good health and CMV-seronegative.

The chain joins TRBV5-5 to TRBJ1-5, with unresolved D. Trimming left V 3 bases short and J 3 bases short, with 16 bases between. The germline V gene encodes CDR1 SGHKS and CDR2 YYEKEE (reference sequence). The CDR3 covers 16 residues. CDR3 region: CASSSLTNGDNQPQHF. The CDR3 DNA reads as TGTGCCAGCAGCTCCCTAACGAACGGAGACAATCAGCCCCAGCATTTT.

The chain uses TRBV11-3 and TRBJ2-1; possible D gene TRBD2, 6 bases. CDR3 length: 13 amino acids. V shed 3 bases and J shed 5 bases, with 8 bases lying between them. Germline CDR1 reads SGHNT; CDR2 reads YENEEA. CDR3 DNA: TGTGCCAGCAGCTTTGGAGGGAACAATGAGCAGTTCTTC. Amino acid sequence: CASSFGGNNEQFF.

The V call is TRBV7-9, the J call TRBJ2-7; 10 nucleotides align to TRBD1. CDR1 SEHNR and CDR2 FQNEAQ come from the germline V gene (reference sequence). The CDR3 loop spans 16 amino acids. V shed 5 bases, J shed 2 bases, and the junction held 9 bases outside the gene matches. CDR3 nucleotide sequence: TGTGCCAGCAGCCACGGGGGGACAGGGGAAACCTACGAGCAGTACTTC. Its protein product is CASSHGGTGETYEQYF.

The count of this clone is one. Additional DNA sequences in this sample encode the identical CDR3. The chain combines TRBV7-2 with TRBJ1-5; 9 bases fit TRBD1. J gave up 2 bases and V 5 bases, and 10 bases lay outside the gene matches. The germline V gene has CDR1 SGHTA and CDR2 FQGNSA. The CDR3 runs 17 residues. The CDR3 sequence: CASSVGQGIRGNQPQHF. The CDR3 nucleotides read TGTGCCAGCAGCGTCGGACAGGGGATTAGGGGCAATCAGCCCCAGCATTTT.

This clone has more than one count but fewer than ten. V usage is TRBV27 and J usage is TRBJ2-1; 12 bases match TRBD2. Trimming took 2 bases from V and 5 from J; bases not matched to a gene: 10. Germline V gives CDR1 MNHEY, CDR2 SMNVEV (reference sequence). CDR3 length: 18 residues. CDR3 in amino acids: CASSLGLAGWAIDNEQFF. The CDR3 coding sequence is TGTGCCAGCAGTTTAGGACTAGCGGGATGGGCTATAGACAATGAGCAGTTCTTC.

The rearrangement joins TRBV4-1 to TRBJ2-7, with D maybe TRBD2 (5 bases). The V gene's germline CDR1 is MGHRA and CDR2 YSYEKL. V lost 0 bases and J lost 0, with 12 bases in between. The CDR3 loop spans 16 amino acids. CDR3 sequence: CASSQDPLASSYEQYF. The CDR3 DNA reads as TGCGCCAGCAGCCAAGATCCCCTAGCCAGCTCCTACGAGCAGTACTTC.

CDR3 nucleotides: TGTGCCAGCAGGCGCGGCTCGGACACCGGGGAGCTGTTTTTT. Translating it yields CASRRGSDTGELFF. The chain has TRBV6-6 and TRBJ2-2; no definite D call. Between the trimmed V and J ends, which lost 6 bases and 3 bases, there was a span of 11 bases. Germline values: CDR1 MNHNY, CDR2 SVGAGI (reference sequence). This CDR3 is 14 amino acids long.

The chain links TRBV28 to TRBJ2-3, with 7 bases identical to TRBD2. Germline V gives CDR1 MDHEN, CDR2 SYDVKM. CDR3 length equals 18 residues. V shed 5 bases, J shed 0 bases, and the junction held 14 bases outside the gene matches. In DNA form, the CDR3 reads TGTGCCAGCAGTCCCAAGACTAGCTTCGGATATAGCACAGATACGCAGTATTTT. This codes for CASSPKTSFGYSTDTQYF. The full variable domain, with the rest looked up from reference TRBV28 and TRBJ2-3, is DVKVTQSSRYLVKRTGEKVFLECVQDMDHENMFWYRQDPGLGLRLIYFSYDVKMKEKGDIPEGYSVSREKKERFSLILESASTNQTSMYLCASSPKTSFGYSTDTQYFGPGTRLTVL.

The chain employs TRBV5-1 and TRBJ1-4; unclear D gene. The length of the CDR3 is 18 residues. The germline V and J ends were trimmed by 0 bases and 0 bases, with 15 bases remaining between them. CDR1 SGHRS and CDR2 YFSETQ come from the germline V gene. The CDR3 coding sequence is TGCGCCAGCAGCTTGGGGGTCAGCGGACTTTCAACTAATGAAAAACTGTTTTTT. Translating gives CASSLGVSGLSTNEKLFF.

This rearrangement joins TRBV5-1 to TRBJ1-4; 10 nucleotides agree with TRBD1. The germline CDR1 and CDR2 sequences are SGHRS and YFSETQ. V lost 4 bases to trimming and J lost 5 bases; unmatched junction nucleotides: 5. This CDR3 comprises 15 residues. Written as DNA, the CDR3 is TGCGCCAGCAGCCTCCGGGACAGGGGAAATGAAAAACTGTTTTTT. This gives the protein CASSLRDRGNEKLFF.

The V gene is TRBV25-1, the J gene TRBJ2-6, with TRBD1 matching 7 bases. The CDR3 runs 17 residues. Trimming removed 2 bases from V and 1 base from J; junction bases left unmatched: 5. CDR1 is MGHDK and CDR2 is SYGVNS in the germline V gene. The CDR3 sequence is CASSEPKTGSGANVLTF. DNA of the CDR3: TGTGCCAGCAGTGAACCTAAGACAGGGTCTGGGGCCAACGTCCTGACTTTC. Using reference TRBV25-1 and TRBJ2-6 for the parts outside the CDR3, the full variable domain is EADIYQTPRYLVIGTGKKITLECSQTMGHDKMYWYQQDPGMELHLIHYSYGVNSTEKGDLSSESTVSRIRTEHFPLTLESARPSHTSQYLCASSEPKTGSGANVLTFGAGSRLTVL.

This sequence joins TRBV30 and TRBJ2-5; 9 positions agree with TRBD1. This CDR3 contains 13 residues. V was pared by 7 bases and J by 0 bases, with 3 bases of the junction left unmatched. The germline V gene encodes CDR1 GTSNPN and CDR2 SVGIG (reference sequence). In DNA, the CDR3 is TGTGCCTCCGGGGACAGGGACCAAGAGACCCAGTACTTC. As protein: CASGDRDQETQYF.

The chain employs TRBV6-1 and TRBJ2-1, with 14 bases lining up with TRBD2. The CDR3 totals 15 residues. V dropped 3 bases and J dropped 12; count of bases not matched to a gene: 7. Germline CDR1 reads MNHNS; CDR2 reads SASEGT. The CDR3 protein is CASSEQGLAGVRQFF. CDR3 coding DNA: TGTGCCAGCAGTGAGCAGGGACTAGCGGGAGTTCGGCAGTTCTTC.

This clone was picked up a small number of times. This sequence joins TRBV12-5 and TRBJ1-5; 9 bases align to TRBD1. Germline V gene lookup returns CDR1 LGHNT and CDR2 FRNRAP. The V segment lost 5 bases and the J segment 5 bases; nucleotides outside the gene matches: 7. The CDR3 is 15 amino acids. The DNA for the CDR3 is TGTGCTAGTGGTCCGGACAGGGGATATCATCAGCCCCAGCATTTT. Translating it yields CASGPDRGYHQPQHF.

This clone was observed a handful of times. The chain links TRBV7-9 to TRBJ2-7; D possibly corresponds to TRBD1 (5 bases). The CDR3 extends over 16 amino acids. CDR1 and CDR2 from the germline V gene are SEHNR and FQNEAQ (reference sequence). V lost 0 bases and J 6 bases, leaving 18 bases between the germline ends. CDR3 in amino acids: CASSLATWQGEVEQYF. CDR3 DNA sequence: TGTGCCAGCAGCTTAGCTACTTGGCAGGGCGAAGTCGAGCAGTACTTC.

The gene calls are TRBV12-5 and TRBJ2-7, with TRBD2 as a possible D gene (7 bases). The V end was cut by 1 base, the J end by 0 bases, with 13 bases between. Germline V CDR1 and CDR2: LGHNT, FRNRAP. The CDR3 spans 16 residues. The chain's CDR3 is CASGLDAGASSYEQYF. The DNA for the CDR3 is TGTGCTAGTGGTTTGGATGCGGGGGCTAGCTCCTACGAGCAGTACTTC.

This clone has only a few counts. The V gene is TRBV7-9, the J gene TRBJ1-5; possibly TRBD1 for D (5 bases). CDR1 SEHNR and CDR2 FQNEAQ come from the germline V gene (reference sequence). With 5 bases removed from V and 3 bases from J, the gap between germline ends came to 11 bases. The CDR3 contains 14 residues. The CDR3 DNA reads as TGTGCCAGCAGCCGGGGGACCTCCAATCAGCCCCAGCATTTT. This encodes CASSRGTSNQPQHF.

Written as DNA, the CDR3 is TGTGCCAGCAGCTTACAGGGGTTGGGGAACACTGAAGCTTTCTTT. This sequence encodes CASSLQGLGNTEAFF. This chain joins TRBV7-3 and TRBJ1-1; tentatively, D is TRBD1 (6 bases). Germline V gene lookup returns CDR1 SGHTA and CDR2 FQGTGA. CDR3 length equals 15 residues. V dropped 2 bases and J dropped 1 base, with 11 bases sitting between them.

The chain couples TRBV19 to TRBJ1-1; D gene uncertain. Trimming removed 5 bases at V and 3 bases at J, with 19 bases between. The germline V gene encodes CDR1 LNHDA and CDR2 SQIVND (reference sequence). The CDR3 consists of 16 residues. CDR3 sequence (DNA): TGTGCCAGTAGTTCGCCTCCAAGTTGGGCATACACTGAAGCTTTCTTT. This sequence encodes CASSSPPSWAYTEAFF. Together with reference TRBV19 and TRBJ1-1, the CDR3 gives the full variable domain: DGGITQSPKYLFRKEGQNVTLSCEQNLNHDAMYWYRQDPGQGLRLIYYSQIVNDFQKGDIAEGYSVSREKKESFPLTVTSAQKNPTAFYLCASSSPPSWAYTEAFFGQGTRLTVV.

The chain is built from TRBV15 and TRBJ1-6, with D tentatively TRBD1 (6 bases). CDR3 size: 17 residues. V shed 4 bases and J shed 14 bases, with 27 bases lying between them. Germline V gene lookup returns CDR1 LNHNV and CDR2 YYDKDF (reference sequence). The CDR3, as DNA: TGTGCCACCAGCAAAAAAACAGGGAGAGCATCTATGGGGTCCCTCCACTTT. This sequence encodes CATSKKTGRASMGSLHF.

Only a few counts were recorded for this clone. The chain's CDR3 is CASCPAGSTGELFF. The CDR3, as DNA: TGTGCCAGCTGCCCAGCGGGATCCACCGGGGAGCTGTTTTTT. This sequence joins TRBV11-1 and TRBJ2-2, with 7 nucleotides matching TRBD2. The CDR3 is 14 amino acids. The ends lost 8 bases at V and 4 bases at J; junction bases unmatched: 7. Germline V lookup: CDR1 SGHAT, CDR2 FQDESV (reference sequence).

The chain has TRBV7-9 and TRBJ1-1; 8 nucleotides match TRBD1. V lost 5 bases and J lost 3; bases outside the gene matches: 5. Germline values: CDR1 SEHNR, CDR2 FQNEAQ (reference sequence). The CDR3 consists of 14 residues. CDR3 sequence: CASSEGQGHTEAFF. The CDR3 nucleotides read TGTGCCAGCAGCGAAGGACAGGGACACACTGAAGCTTTCTTT.

Worth noting for this clone: A read error may account for a junction end that differs from germline. The chain links TRBV7-3 to TRBJ1-1, with D maybe TRBD1 (5 bases). CDR3 size: 14 residues. In germline, CDR1 is SGHTA, CDR2 FQGTGA. The chain's CDR3 is CASSLTNRPTEAFF. In DNA form, the CDR3 reads TGTGCCAGCAGCCTAACAAACAGGCCGACTGAAGCTTTCTTT.

This chain connects TRBV13 to TRBJ2-4; perhaps TRBD1 as D (5 bases). CDR1 and CDR2 (germline): PRHDT, FYEKMQ (reference sequence). V lost 3 bases to trimming and J lost 0 bases, with 18 bases between them. The CDR3 is made up of 18 amino acids. Written as DNA, the CDR3 is TGTGCCAGCAGCTTGTCGACAGCGCACACCCTAGCCAAAAACATTCAGTACTTC. This gives the protein CASSLSTAHTLAKNIQYF.

The V gene is TRBV27, the J gene TRBJ2-3; 7 positions agree with TRBD1. The germline V gene has CDR1 MNHEY and CDR2 SMNVEV (reference sequence). After removal of 6 bases from V and 3 bases from J, the junction contained 12 bases not matched to a gene. The CDR3 has 16 residues. The CDR3 nucleotides read TGTGCCAGCAGGCTGTCGTCAGGGGGTAGGACAGATACGCAGTATTTT. Translated, it gives CASRLSSGGRTDTQYF.

As to this clone: An end of the junction does not agree with germline; a read error may underlie this. The chain employs TRBV6-6 and TRBJ1-2; a weak D match, TRBD1 (5 bases). This CDR3 has 11 residues. Per the germline V gene, CDR1 is MNHNY and CDR2 is SVGAGI (reference sequence). The CDR3 region is CANQGNDGYTF. CDR3 sequence (DNA): TGTGCCAACCAGGGTAACGATGGCTACACCTTC.

V is TRBV19 and J is TRBJ1-5; D remains unclear. V was clipped by 4 bases and J by 4 bases, with 11 bases between them. The CDR3 has 14 residues. The germline gives CDR1 LNHDA, CDR2 SQIVND (reference sequence). The CDR3: CASSKAPRNQPQHF. CDR3 DNA sequence: TGTGCCAGTAGTAAGGCCCCGAGGAATCAGCCCCAGCATTTT.

This chain links TRBV2 with TRBJ2-1; D may be TRBD1 (6 bases). Trimming left V 6 bases short and J 13 bases short, with 13 bases between. From germline, CDR1 is SNHLY and CDR2 FYNNEI. The CDR3 is 11 amino acids. The CDR3 loop reads CASRYRVGQFF. CDR3 coding DNA: TGTGCCAGCAGATACAGGGTGGGACAGTTCTTC.

The chain joins TRBV11-2 to TRBJ2-5; TRBD1 matches 7 bases. Germline loops: CDR1 SGHAT, CDR2 FQNNGV. CDR3 size: 14 residues. Germline trimming cut 5 bases from V and 5 bases from J; bases unmatched to any gene: 8. CDR3 protein: CASSPQTGVETQYF. In nucleotides, the CDR3 is TGTGCCAGCAGCCCACAAACAGGGGTGGAGACCCAGTACTTC.

In its sample, this clone was seen once. V gene TRBV7-9 combines with J gene TRBJ2-2; 9 nucleotides match TRBD2. The CDR3 runs to 16 residues. Germline CDR1 and CDR2: SEHNR and FQNEAQ (reference sequence). V trimming: 5 bases; J trimming: 2 bases; junction bases outside the gene matches: 6. The CDR3 spells CASSLALAGNTGELFF. The CDR3 DNA is TGTGCCAGCAGCCTCGCTCTAGCGGGAAACACCGGGGAGCTGTTTTTT.

The V gene is TRBV4-3, the J gene TRBJ1-3, with TRBD1 matching 7 bases. This CDR3 has 18 amino acids. The J segment lost 0 bases and the V segment lost 1 base, leaving 9 bases of the junction unmatched. Germline values: CDR1 LGHNA, CDR2 YSLEER. The CDR3, as DNA: TGCGCCAGCAGCCAAGGTGTCGTAAAGGGGGCCTCTGGAAACACCATATATTTT. Amino acid sequence: CASSQGVVKGASGNTIYF.